This T cell receptor (beta chain) was recorded in a study of T cell responses to AZD1222 COVID-19 vaccine. For the study at large: Samples with a second dose at about 4 or about 12 weeks were pooled together.

Looked up from germline, CDR1 is LNHDA and CDR2 is SQIVND (reference sequence). V dropped 3 bases and J dropped 6 bases, with 14 bases sitting between them. The CDR3 runs to 15 residues. This clone has just one count. Data came from immunoSEQ multiplex PCR; TCRdb stores just in-frame clones and leaves some out. This table holds over 95,000 clones, more than 85% found once. The TCR comes from an adult in good health. The gene calls are TRBV19 and TRBJ2-2, with D perhaps matching TRBD1 or TRBD2 (5 bases each). Sequenced material: peripheral blood, taken on day 0 of AZD1222 vaccination. The DNA of the CDR3 is TGTGCCAGTAGTATTCAGGCAGGGAGATCCGGGGAGCTGTTTTTT. Its protein product is CASSIQAGRSGELFF.